The 22 T cell receptor beta chains reported below all come from one sample, sequenced in a study of blood T cell repertoires in COVID-19. Method: immunoSEQ multiplex PCR; TCRdb's copy keeps in-frame clones and lacks some. There are fewer than 400,000 clones in the sample; around 83% occur only once, and 2.5% to 3.5% lies in the top ten. Sequencing used peripheral blood. Receptors originate from a man younger than 40 with active or convalescent COVID-19.

The chain has TRBV2 and TRBJ1-5; 9 positions agree with TRBD1. J was trimmed by 9 bases and V by 5 bases; bases with no gene match: 14. The CDR3 has 16 residues. The germline V gene encodes CDR1 SNHLY and CDR2 FYNNEI. As DNA, the CDR3 is TGTGCCAGCAGTTTGGACAGGGGAGGAGGCCCATCGCCCCAGCATTTT. This gives the protein CASSLDRGGGPSPQHF.

V and J are TRBV2 and TRBJ2-1; TRBD2 matches 8 bases. V shed 3 bases, J shed 3 bases, and the junction held 4 bases outside the gene matches. The V gene's germline CDR1 is SNHLY and CDR2 FYNNEI. CDR3 size: 15 residues. The CDR3 region is CASSERTSIYNEQFF. The CDR3 coding sequence is TGTGCCAGCAGTGAGCGGACTAGCATCTACAATGAGCAGTTCTTC.

V and J are TRBV7-7 and TRBJ2-7; 10 bases are shared with TRBD1. Germline loops: CDR1 SSHAT, CDR2 FNYEAQ (reference sequence). With 7 bases clipped from V and 6 bases from J, the junction kept 6 bases outside the gene matches. This CDR3 has 13 amino acids. The CDR3: CASTGDRGLEQYF. CDR3 bases: TGTGCCAGCACAGGGGACAGGGGTCTCGAGCAGTACTTC.

This chain links TRBV30 with TRBJ1-5, with 9 bases lining up with TRBD1. Germline V CDR1 and CDR2: GTSNPN, SVGIG (reference sequence). V shed 2 bases, J shed 7 bases, and the junction held 6 bases outside the gene matches. The CDR3 length is 14 residues. Here the CDR3 DNA reads TGTGCCTGGAGTCTCGGGACAGGGATACAGCCCCAGCATTTT. It translates to CAWSLGTGIQPQHF.

The chain carries TRBV30 and TRBJ1-1; unclear D gene. Germline V gene sequence: CDR1 GTSNPN, CDR2 SVGIG (reference sequence). Deletions cut 0 bases from V and 4 bases from J, with 9 bases between. The CDR3 loop spans 13 amino acids. CDR3 DNA sequence: TGTGCCTGGAGTGTACTAGGGAGCACTGAAGCTTTCTTT. Amino acid sequence: CAWSVLGSTEAFF.

This clone was picked up a small number of times. The rearrangement uses TRBV27 and TRBJ1-5, with D uncertain. Germline assignment: CDR1 MNHEY and CDR2 SMNVEV (reference sequence). There are 12 residues in the CDR3. The V and J ends lost 6 bases and 4 bases respectively, with 7 bases between them. The CDR3 spells CASRNQNQPQHF. CDR3 DNA: TGTGCCAGCAGAAATCAGAATCAGCCCCAGCATTTT.

The V and J genes are TRBV7-3 and TRBJ2-2; 7 nucleotides line up with TRBD2. Germline loops: CDR1 SGHTA, CDR2 FQGTGA. The CDR3 covers 15 residues. Trimming at V came to 8 bases and at J to 1 base, leaving 7 bases not matched to a gene. CDR3 nucleotides: TGTGCCAGCTCGACTAGCAGTGTGAACACCGGGGAGCTGTTTTTT. It translates to CASSTSSVNTGELFF.

The V gene is TRBV19, the J gene TRBJ2-1; no definite D call. Germline V gene lookup returns CDR1 LNHDA and CDR2 SQIVND (reference sequence). The CDR3 runs 16 residues. V was shortened by 3 bases and J by 4 bases, with 16 bases between the two germline ends. The CDR3 loop is CASSIKTLPPYNEQFF. CDR3 sequence (DNA): TGTGCCAGTAGTATTAAAACCCTACCCCCATACAATGAGCAGTTCTTC.

The chain links TRBV7-2 to TRBJ2-5, with a possible D match to TRBD2 (5 bases). V lost 5 bases and J lost 7, with 23 bases in between. CDR1 and CDR2 (germline): SGHTA, FQGNSA. There are 16 residues in the CDR3. The CDR3 nucleotides read TGTGCCAGCAGCGCACCCCGGGATATCATTTTCGGGACCCAGTACTTC. It specifies CASSAPRDIIFGTQYF.

Remarks on this clone: One end of the junction does not line up with germline, which may come from a read error. The chain combines TRBV7-2 with TRBJ2-1; 11 bases line up with TRBD2. This CDR3 is 14 amino acids long. Per germline, CDR1 SGHTA and CDR2 FQGNSA. CDR3: CASSLAGGWGEQFF. CDR3 bases: TGTGCCAGCAGCCTAGCGGGAGGATGGGGGGAGCAGTTCTTC.

This chain joins TRBV10-3 and TRBJ2-7, with TRBD1 matching 11 bases. Germline CDR1 and CDR2: ENHRY and SYGVKD. The CDR3 has 13 amino acids. J lost 5 bases, V lost 4 bases, and 1 base had no gene match. This CDR3 is CAISGGQGDEQYF. The CDR3 DNA sequence: TGTGCCATCAGTGGGGGACAGGGGGACGAGCAGTACTTC.

This clone has a single count. This chain links TRBV7-2 with TRBJ1-1; D not certain. CDR3 length: 16 residues. Deletions cut 5 bases from V and 1 base from J, with 17 bases between. The germline gives CDR1 SGHTA, CDR2 FQGNSA. In DNA form, the CDR3 reads TGTGCCAGCAGCCCCCACCTTTCCAGGAAGAACACTGAAGCTTTCTTT. Residues: CASSPHLSRKNTEAFF.

Here the CDR3 DNA reads TGTGCCAGCAGTGAGGACAGGGGGAACACTGAAGCTTTCTTT. It yields the protein CASSEDRGNTEAFF. V and J are TRBV6-1 and TRBJ1-1; 9 nucleotides align to TRBD1. V dropped 3 bases and J dropped 1; count of bases not matched to a gene: 0. The CDR3 length is 14 residues. Germline CDR1 MNHNS, CDR2 SASEGT.

The chain uses TRBV2 and TRBJ1-6, with a possible D match to TRBD1 (6 bases). There are 13 residues in the CDR3. V lost 6 bases, J lost 7 bases, and 10 bases lay in between. Germline-derived CDR1 and CDR2 are SNHLY and FYNNEI. The CDR3 spells CASRGGGNSPLHF. In nucleotides, the CDR3 is TGTGCCAGCAGAGGGGGGGGCAATTCACCCCTCCACTTT.

V is TRBV30 and J is TRBJ1-2; 7 positions agree with TRBD1. CDR1 GTSNPN and CDR2 SVGIG come from the germline V gene (reference sequence). The junction had 7 bases not matched to a gene; V was cut back by 2 bases and J by 4 bases. The CDR3 sequence is 14 residues long. CDR3 in amino acids: CAWSMPTGSYGYTF. The CDR3 bases are TGTGCCTGGAGTATGCCGACAGGGTCCTATGGCTACACCTTC.

This clone came up once. The chain is built from TRBV9 and TRBJ1-3; D is unclear. The CDR3 sequence is 14 residues long. The germline V gene encodes CDR1 SGDLS and CDR2 YYNGEE. V gave up 3 bases and J gave up 0 bases, with 7 bases separating them. The CDR3 DNA is TGTGCCAGCAGCGCAGAGCGCTCTGGAAACACCATATATTTT. It encodes CASSAERSGNTIYF.

Written as DNA, the CDR3 is TGTGCCAGCAGTCAAGGGGGTATGGAGACCCAGTACTTC. It translates to CASSQGGMETQYF. The V gene is TRBV12-3 or TRBV12-4, the J gene TRBJ2-5; possible D gene TRBD1, 6 bases. The CDR3 extends over 13 amino acids. Deletions cut 5 bases from V and 5 bases from J, with 12 bases between.

The genes are TRBV7-8 and TRBJ2-7, with D perhaps TRBD1 (5 bases). CDR3 size: 14 residues. V dropped 5 bases and J dropped 3 bases, with 14 bases sitting between them. Germline CDR1 reads SGHVS; CDR2 reads FQNEAQ. This CDR3 reads CASSVDSVVYEQYF. The DNA for the CDR3 is TGTGCCAGCAGCGTTGACAGTGTGGTCTACGAGCAGTACTTC. Supplemented by reference TRBV7-8 and TRBJ2-7, the full variable domain reads GAGVSQSPRYKVAKRGQDVALRCDPISGHVSLFWYQQALGQGPEFLTYFQNEAQLDKSGLPSDRFFAERPEGSVSTLKIQRTQQEDSAVYLCASSVDSVVYEQYFGPGTRLTVT.

This clone was detected only a few times. V usage is TRBV6-2 or TRBV6-3 and J usage is TRBJ2-7; a weak D match, TRBD2 (5 bases). This CDR3 region has 12 residues. Looked up from germline, CDR1 is MNHEY and CDR2 is SVGEGT. V was clipped by 6 bases and J by 5 bases, with 11 bases between them. The CDR3 nucleotides are TGTGCCAGCAGCCCAACTAGGGACGAGCAGTACTTC. Translating it yields CASSPTRDEQYF.

Worth noting for this clone: The sample holds other DNA sequences that translate to the same CDR3. The chain has TRBV24-1 and TRBJ1-1, with a weak D call TRBD1 (6 bases). The V gene's germline CDR1 is KGHDR and CDR2 SFDVKD. The CDR3 is 13 amino acids. V lost 10 bases and J 1 base, leaving 12 bases between the germline ends. CDR3 in DNA: TGTGCCACTAAGGACAGCCGGAACACTGAAGCTTTCTTT. Protein: CATKDSRNTEAFF.

Remarks on this clone: This CDR3 is also generated by other DNA sequences in the sample. The V and J genes are TRBV9 and TRBJ2-1; 7 bases match TRBD2. The germline gives CDR1 SGDLS, CDR2 YYNGEE. The CDR3 length is 15 residues. J lost 2 bases, V lost 4 bases, and 6 bases had no gene match. The DNA for the CDR3 is TGTGCCAGCAGCTCCCGACTAGCAGCCTACAATGAGCAGTTCTTC. Protein sequence: CASSSRLAAYNEQFF.

This clone was found a few times. The V and J genes are TRBV28 and TRBJ1-3; 8 bases fit TRBD1. Germline trimming cut 6 bases from V and 0 bases from J; bases unmatched to any gene: 4. The length of the CDR3 is 15 residues. CDR1 is MDHEN, CDR2 SYDVKM, per germline. CDR3 residues: CASSLTGGSGNTIYF. Here the CDR3 DNA reads TGTGCCAGCAGCCTCACAGGGGGCTCTGGAAACACCATATATTTT.